This T cell receptor (beta chain) was identified in a study of T cells in Graves' hyperthyroidism and ophthalmopathy. The study's findings and limits: Model-based prediction identified ophthalmopathy a median around 6.5 months prior to its onset.

The CDR3 has 14 amino acids. V was trimmed by 1 base and J by 3 bases, leaving 9 bases between them. Germline V gene sequence: CDR1 SNHLY, CDR2 FYNNEI. Amplification of TCR beta CDR3 regions was performed using RNA transcripts as template. First-round RT-PCR with HTBI primers amplified the TCR CDR3 region. MiXCR, applied by TCRdb to the multiplex PCR reads, yields one record per CDR3 protein. The sample carries fewer than 350,000 distinct CDR3 sequences, roughly 23% recorded once. As for this clonotype: The target antigen is unknown.

This chain joins TRBV2 and TRBJ2-5; D not certain. The specimen was blood. The receptor was derived from a woman between 45 and 65 years old with Graves' hyperthyroidism. DNA for the CDR3: TGTGCCAGCAGTGAAGTCGGTAGAGAAGAGACCCAGTACTTC. Encoded protein: CASSEVGREETQYF.